This passage covers 10 T cell receptor beta chains from one sample sequenced in a study of blood T cell repertoires in COVID-19. Assay used: immunoSEQ multiplex PCR; TCRdb lists only in-frame clones, some missing. The table includes approximately 98,000 clones, around 76% detected once. Material for sequencing was peripheral blood. These receptors all stem from a man older than 75 with acute or convalescent COVID-19.

The CDR3 sequence: CASSPGQGSSYEQYF. DNA of the CDR3: TGTGCCAGCAGCCCGGGACAGGGGAGCTCCTACGAGCAGTACTTC. The chain couples TRBV11-3 to TRBJ2-7; TRBD1 agrees at 10 bases. Germline V gene sequence: CDR1 SGHNT, CDR2 YENEEA. V shed 5 bases, J shed 0 bases, and the junction held 4 bases outside the gene matches. This CDR3 contains 15 residues.

The CDR3: CASRAGGYNEQFF. The CDR3 DNA reads as TGTGCCAGCAGGGCGGGGGGATACAATGAGCAGTTCTTC. The V gene is TRBV28, the J gene TRBJ2-1, with 8 bases that match TRBD2. Germline lookup yields CDR1 MDHEN and CDR2 SYDVKM. CDR3 length: 13 residues. Trimming cost V 6 bases and J 4 bases; bases outside gene matches: 2.

The chain joins TRBV14 to TRBJ2-7, with 8 bases aligning to TRBD2. Germline trimming cut 2 bases from V and 0 bases from J; bases unmatched to any gene: 3. CDR3 length: 15 amino acids. The germline CDR1 and CDR2 sequences are SGHDN and FVKESK. CDR3 sequence: CASSQPGGYSYEQYF. The CDR3 DNA reads TGTGCCAGCAGCCAACCGGGAGGGTACTCCTACGAGCAGTACTTC.

The chain is built from TRBV7-9 and TRBJ2-7; 7 bases line up with TRBD2. This CDR3 has 14 residues. V trimming: 5 bases; J trimming: 5 bases; junction bases outside the gene matches: 9. From germline, CDR1 is SEHNR and CDR2 FQNEAQ (reference sequence). CDR3 in amino acids: CASSPPRGSDEQYF. The CDR3 region has the DNA TGTGCCAGCAGCCCCCCGCGCGGGAGCGACGAGCAGTACTTC. Combining the CDR3 with reference TRBV7-9 and TRBJ2-7 gives the whole variable domain DTGVSQNPRHKITKRGQNVTFRCDPISEHNRLYWYRQTLGQGPEFLTYFQNEAQLEKSRLLSDRFSAERPKGSFSTLEIQRTEQGDSAMYLCASSPPRGSDEQYFGPGTRLTVT.

The V gene is TRBV6-5, the J gene TRBJ1-6; 9 nucleotides line up with TRBD1. CDR1 MNHEY and CDR2 SVGAGI come from the germline V gene. Trimming at V came to 2 bases and at J to 10 bases, leaving 6 bases not matched to a gene. The CDR3 is 15 amino acids. The CDR3 DNA reads as TGTGCCAGCAGTTACGAGGGGACAGGGCCCTCACCCCTCCACTTT. Translation: CASSYEGTGPSPLHF.

This clone was observed once. CDR3: CASRDRAGSNQPQHF. DNA of the CDR3: TGCGCCAGCAGGGACAGGGCAGGCAGCAATCAGCCCCAGCATTTT. The genes are TRBV5-1 and TRBJ1-5, with TRBD1 identical over 8 bases. Germline assignment: CDR1 SGHRS and CDR2 YFSETQ. This CDR3 region has 15 residues. V lost 5 bases, J lost 1 base, and 5 bases stayed unmatched.

The chain carries TRBV28 and TRBJ1-1, with a weak D call TRBD1 (5 bases). The CDR3 is made up of 12 amino acids. CDR1 and CDR2 (germline): MDHEN, SYDVKM. Trimming cost V 7 bases and J 11 bases, with 17 bases left between them. CDR3 in DNA: TGTGCCAGCAATACAGTCGGACCAGGGGCTTTCTTT. Amino acids: CASNTVGPGAFF.

The chain links TRBV7-9 to TRBJ2-5; 8 bases are shared with TRBD1. This CDR3 region has 14 residues. Germline V lookup: CDR1 SEHNR, CDR2 FQNEAQ (reference sequence). Trimming took 6 bases from V and 4 from J; bases not matched to a gene: 7. In nucleotides, the CDR3 is TGTGCCAGCAGTCCAGACAGGGGCGGAGAGACCCAGTACTTC. Its protein product is CASSPDRGGETQYF.

The chain carries TRBV18 and TRBJ1-5; TRBD1 matches 10 bases. Germline V gene data show CDR1 as KGHSH and CDR2 as LQKENI. The CDR3 spans 17 residues. V lost 3 bases to trimming and J lost 6 bases; unmatched junction nucleotides: 11. The CDR3 DNA follows: TGTGCCAGCTCACCCCTAGCCATGGACAGGGGGACTCAGCCCCAGCATTTT. Protein: CASSPLAMDRGTQPQHF. Looking up the rest from reference TRBV18 and TRBJ1-5 gives the full variable domain: NAGVMQNPRHLVRRRGQEARLRCSPMKGHSHVYWYRQLPEEGLKFMVYLQKENIIDESGMPKERFSAEFPKEGPSILRIQQVVRGDSAAYFCASSPLAMDRGTQPQHFGDGTRLSIL.

Here the CDR3 reads CASSLESRATGELFF. The CDR3 DNA is TGTGCCAGCAGCTTAGAGAGCAGGGCCACCGGGGAGCTGTTTTTT. The chain employs TRBV7-2 and TRBJ2-2; TRBD1 might be the D (5 bases). V was cut by 1 base and J by 4 bases, with 10 bases left in between. Germline V CDR1 and CDR2: SGHTA, FQGNSA. The length of the CDR3 is 15 residues.